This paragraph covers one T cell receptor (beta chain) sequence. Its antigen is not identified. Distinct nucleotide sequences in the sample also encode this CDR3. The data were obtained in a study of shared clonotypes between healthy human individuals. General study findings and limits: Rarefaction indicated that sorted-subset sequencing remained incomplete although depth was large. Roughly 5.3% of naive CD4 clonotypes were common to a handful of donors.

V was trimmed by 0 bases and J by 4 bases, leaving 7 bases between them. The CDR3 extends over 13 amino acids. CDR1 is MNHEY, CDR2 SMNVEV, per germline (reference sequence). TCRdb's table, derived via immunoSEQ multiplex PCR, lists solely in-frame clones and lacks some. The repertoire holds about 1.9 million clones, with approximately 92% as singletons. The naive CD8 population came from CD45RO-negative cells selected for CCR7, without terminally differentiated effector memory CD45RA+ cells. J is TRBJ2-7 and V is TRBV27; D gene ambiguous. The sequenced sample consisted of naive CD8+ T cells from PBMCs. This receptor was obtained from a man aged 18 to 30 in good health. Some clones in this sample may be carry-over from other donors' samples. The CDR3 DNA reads TGTGCCAGCAGTTTATCCCCTTTATACGAGCAGTACTTC. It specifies CASSLSPLYEQYF.